This T cell receptor beta chain came from a study of T cells after somatic rescue of genetic block. TCRdb's copy holds only in-frame clones and misses some; the assay was immunoSEQ multiplex PCR. Of about 68,000 clones detected, around 93% appear once; the ten largest clones hold 2.9%. The source is a man between 40 and 49 years old. The sequencing input was peripheral blood mononuclear cells (PBMCs).

The CDR3 protein is CASSLGPGGGYGYTF. The CDR3 bases are TGCGCCAGCAGCTTGGGGCCAGGGGGCGGCTATGGCTACACCTTC. The chain employs TRBV5-1 and TRBJ1-2, with 8 bases that match TRBD1. The CDR3 sequence is 15 residues long. Germline V gene data show CDR1 as SGHRS and CDR2 as YFSETQ. V shed 0 bases and J 4 bases; nucleotides not matched to a gene: 5.